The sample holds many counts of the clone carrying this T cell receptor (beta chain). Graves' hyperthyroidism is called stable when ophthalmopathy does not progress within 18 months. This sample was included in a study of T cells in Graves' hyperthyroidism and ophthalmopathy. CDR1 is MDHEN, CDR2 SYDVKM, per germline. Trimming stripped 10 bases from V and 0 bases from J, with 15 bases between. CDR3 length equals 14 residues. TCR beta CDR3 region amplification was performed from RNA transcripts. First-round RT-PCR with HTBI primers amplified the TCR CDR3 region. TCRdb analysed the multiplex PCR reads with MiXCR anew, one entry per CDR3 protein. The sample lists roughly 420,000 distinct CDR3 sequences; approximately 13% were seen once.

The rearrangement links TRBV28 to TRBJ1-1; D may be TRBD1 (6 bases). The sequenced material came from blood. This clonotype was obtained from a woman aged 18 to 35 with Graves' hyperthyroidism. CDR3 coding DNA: TGTGCCACCAGGACAGAGGGATTGAACACTGAAGCTTTCTTT. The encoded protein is CATRTEGLNTEAFF.